One sample yielded the 30 T cell receptor beta chains listed below, sequenced in a study of cytomegalovirus exposure and HLA in healthy donors. The study ran its PCR with 60 Vbeta and 13 Jbeta primers. Method: immunoSEQ multiplex PCR; TCRdb's copy keeps in-frame clones and lacks some. The repertoire has roughly 87,000 clones, more than 75% of them found once; the top ten carry about 14%. Sequenced input: PBMCs. The receptors come from a woman between 35 and 50 years old in good health and CMV-seropositive.

This clone was recorded only once. The genes are TRBV27 and TRBJ1-2, with 8 positions matching TRBD1. The V and J ends lost 5 bases and 3 bases, in that order; junction bases with no gene match: 5. The CDR3 length is 14 residues. Germline V gene sequence: CDR1 MNHEY, CDR2 SMNVEV (reference sequence). Here the CDR3 DNA reads TGTGCCAGCAGTCCCGGGACAGGTTACTATGGCTACACCTTC. Its protein product is CASSPGTGYYGYTF.

This chain uses TRBV6-5 with TRBJ1-1; TRBD1 agrees at 7 bases. The CDR3 runs 15 residues. Losses at the gene ends were 6 bases for V and 2 bases for J; bases not matched to a gene: 9. CDR1 and CDR2 from the germline V gene are MNHEY and SVGAGI. The CDR3 coding sequence is TGTGCCAGCAGCTACGAAGCAGGGGGTAACACTGAAGCTTTCTTT. Translating it yields CASSYEAGGNTEAFF.

The rearrangement links TRBV5-4 to TRBJ2-5; 7 nucleotides align to TRBD1. The V gene's germline CDR1 is SGHNT and CDR2 YYREEE (reference sequence). The CDR3 runs to 15 residues. The V and J ends lost 1 base and 1 base, in that order; junction bases with no gene match: 4. In DNA, the CDR3 is TGTGCCAGCAGCTTGAAGCGACAGGGCCAAGAGACCCAGTACTTC. Protein: CASSLKRQGQETQYF.

The chain combines TRBV4-3 with TRBJ2-7; 10 nucleotides agree with TRBD1. The CDR3 covers 16 residues. Unmatched junction bases numbered 5, after V lost 1 base and J lost 2 bases. CDR1 and CDR2 (germline): LGHNA, YSLEER. CDR3 region: CASSQGTGGRAYEQYF. The DNA for the CDR3 is TGCGCCAGCAGCCAAGGGACAGGGGGTAGGGCCTACGAGCAGTACTTC.

This clone was observed once. V gene TRBV6-5 combines with J gene TRBJ2-7; D remains ambiguous. Per germline, CDR1 MNHEY and CDR2 SVGAGI. This CDR3 spans 13 amino acids. V lost 6 bases and J 0 bases, leaving 9 bases between the germline ends. The CDR3 here is CASRETDSYEQYF. In DNA form, the CDR3 reads TGTGCCAGCAGGGAGACGGACTCCTACGAGCAGTACTTC.

This clone was recorded a few times. V and J are TRBV7-2 and TRBJ1-4, with 7 positions matching TRBD1. The CDR3 is made up of 19 amino acids. V shed 5 bases and J 6 bases; nucleotides not matched to a gene: 21. Germline V gene sequence: CDR1 SGHTA, CDR2 FQGNSA. Here the CDR3 reads CASSLPRDFRDSSYEKLFF. CDR3 bases: TGTGCCAGCAGCCTTCCACGAGATTTCCGGGACAGCTCTTATGAAAAACTGTTTTTT.

The CDR3 DNA follows: TGTGCCAGCAGACCGACAGGGGGGGTTCAGGAGACCCAGTACTTC. This codes for CASRPTGGVQETQYF. The V and J genes are TRBV6-5 and TRBJ2-5; 9 bases agree with TRBD1. Germline lookup yields CDR1 MNHEY and CDR2 SVGAGI. V lost 6 bases to trimming and J lost 5 bases; unmatched junction nucleotides: 10. The length of the CDR3 is 15 residues.

This chain joins TRBV9 and TRBJ2-3, with TRBD1 as a possible D gene (5 bases). The V and J ends lost 0 bases and 4 bases respectively, with 15 bases between them. CDR1 is SGDLS, CDR2 YYNGEE, per germline. The length of the CDR3 is 16 residues. The CDR3 nucleotides read TGTGCCAGCAGCGTAGCAGTCTCCCCCAGGGCAGATACGCAGTATTTT. It encodes CASSVAVSPRADTQYF.

This chain uses TRBV28 with TRBJ1-1; D is possibly TRBD1 (5 bases). The CDR3 sequence is 15 residues long. V gave up 1 base and J gave up 0 bases, with 9 bases separating them. Germline V gene data show CDR1 as MDHEN and CDR2 as SYDVKM. This chain's CDR3 is CASSLFGRVNTEAFF. The CDR3 DNA reads TGTGCCAGCAGTTTATTCGGCAGGGTGAACACTGAAGCTTTCTTT.

The V gene is TRBV5-1, the J gene TRBJ2-5, with 16 bases lining up with TRBD2. CDR1 is SGHRS and CDR2 is YFSETQ in the germline V gene. V was clipped by 4 bases and J by 4 bases; unmatched bases: 10. The CDR3 is 18 residues long. CDR3 sequence (DNA): TGCGCCAGCAGCCCTCCAGGGACTAGCGGGGGGGCAACAGAGACCCAGTACTTC. Translated: CASSPPGTSGGATETQYF. Variable domain in full (rest from reference TRBV5-1 and TRBJ2-5): KAGVTQTPRYLIKTRGQQVTLSCSPISGHRSVSWYQQTPGQGLQFLFEYFSETQRNKGNFPGRFSGRQFSNSRSEMNVSTLELGDSALYLCASSPPGTSGGATETQYFGPGTRLLVL.

The chain employs TRBV7-3 and TRBJ1-1; 9 positions agree with TRBD1. Germline V gene lookup returns CDR1 SGHTA and CDR2 FQGTGA. The junction had 7 bases not matched to a gene; V was cut back by 4 bases and J by 1 base. This CDR3 contains 16 residues. The CDR3 is CASSWTDRGSNTEAFF. The CDR3 DNA sequence: TGTGCCAGCAGCTGGACGGACAGGGGATCGAACACTGAAGCTTTCTTT.

The rearrangement uses TRBV9 and TRBJ1-4, with TRBD1 as a possible D gene (5 bases). This CDR3 is built from 13 residues. V lost 4 bases, J lost 3 bases, and 7 bases lay in between. Per germline, CDR1 SGDLS and CDR2 YYNGEE. CDR3 amino acids: CASSRQPNEKLFF. CDR3 nucleotide sequence: TGTGCCAGCAGCCGACAGCCTAATGAAAAACTGTTTTTT.

The CDR3 region has the DNA TGTGCCAGCAGCCAACCGGGACAGGAATTCACAGATACGCAGTATTTT. Protein: CASSQPGQEFTDTQYF. The J gene is TRBJ2-3, the V gene TRBV14; 8 nucleotides agree with TRBD1. V shed 2 bases and J 2 bases; nucleotides not matched to a gene: 6. This CDR3 spans 16 amino acids. Germline CDR1 is SGHDN and CDR2 is FVKESK.

This rearrangement joins TRBV6-5 to TRBJ1-2, with 7 bases matching TRBD1. This CDR3 spans 13 amino acids. Trimming took 6 bases from V and 2 from J; bases not matched to a gene: 3. CDR1 is MNHEY, CDR2 SVGAGI, per germline. The CDR3 DNA follows: TGTGCCAGCAGAGGGGGACAGAACTATGGCTACACCTTC. It translates to CASRGGQNYGYTF.

The chain uses TRBV2 and TRBJ2-2, with 9 bases lining up with TRBD1. Germline loops: CDR1 SNHLY, CDR2 FYNNEI. The CDR3 runs 16 residues. V gave up 3 bases and J gave up 6 bases; unmatched junction bases: 8. The chain's CDR3 is CASSDARDRDSGELFF. In DNA form, the CDR3 reads TGTGCCAGCAGTGACGCCCGGGACAGGGATTCCGGGGAGCTGTTTTTT.

The chain recombines TRBV4-2 with TRBJ2-7; D is unclear. Germline assignment: CDR1 LGHNA and CDR2 YNFKEQ. V was cut by 0 bases and J by 3 bases, with 6 bases left in between. The length of the CDR3 is 13 residues. The CDR3 region has the DNA TGTGCCAGCAGCCAAGATATTTGCTACGAGCAGTACTTC. It yields the protein CASSQDICYEQYF.

CDR3 loop: CASSLVESEQYF. The CDR3 coding sequence is TGTGCCAGCAGCTTAGTTGAGTCCGAGCAGTACTTC. The J gene is TRBJ2-7, the V gene TRBV7-6, with unresolved D. Germline V gene sequence: CDR1 SGHVS, CDR2 FNYEAQ. Trimming left V 1 base short and J 6 bases short, with 7 bases between. The length of the CDR3 is 12 residues.

This chain links TRBV9 with TRBJ1-5; 9 positions match TRBD1. The germline V gene encodes CDR1 SGDLS and CDR2 YYNGEE. The ends lost 7 bases at V and 6 bases at J; junction bases unmatched: 2. The CDR3 contains 12 residues. The DNA for the CDR3 is TGTGCCAGCGGACAGGGGAGTCAGCCCCAGCATTTT. Translation gives CASGQGSQPQHF. The variable domain in full, with the rest retrieved from reference TRBV9 and TRBJ1-5, is DSGVTQTPKHLITATGQRVTLRCSPRSGDLSVYWYQQSLDQGLQFLIQYYNGEERAKGNILERFSAQQFPDLHSELNLSSLELGDSALYFCASGQGSQPQHFGDGTRLSIL.

This clone has only one observation. The rearrangement links TRBV7-2 to TRBJ1-1; tentatively, D is TRBD1 (5 bases). Germline CDR1 reads SGHTA; CDR2 reads FQGNSA. CDR3 length equals 17 residues. V shed 1 base and J shed 1 base, with 16 bases lying between them. The CDR3 loop is CASSLGGVLFSNTEAFF. In DNA form, the CDR3 reads TGTGCCAGCAGCTTAGGGGGGGTCTTATTTTCGAACACTGAAGCTTTCTTT.

The rearrangement joins TRBV30 to TRBJ1-2, with 9 bases matching TRBD1. J was trimmed by 2 bases and V by 4 bases; bases with no gene match: 8. The germline V gene encodes CDR1 GTSNPN and CDR2 SVGIG (reference sequence). The CDR3 sequence is 15 residues long. The CDR3 sequence: CAWTKGQGQNYGYTF. The CDR3 coding sequence is TGTGCCTGGACCAAAGGACAGGGGCAGAACTATGGCTACACCTTC. Full variable domain (outside the CDR3, taken from reference TRBV30 and TRBJ1-2): SQTIHQWPATLVQPVGSPLSLECTVEGTSNPNLYWYRQAAGRGLQLLFYSVGIGQISSEVPQNLSASRPQDRQFILSSKKLLLSDSGFYLCAWTKGQGQNYGYTFGSGTRLTVV.

V is TRBV6-5 and J is TRBJ1-2, with D hard to call. This CDR3 contains 15 residues. CDR1 and CDR2 from the germline V gene are MNHEY and SVGAGI. V was clipped by 2 bases and J by 1 base, with 11 bases between them. The DNA for the CDR3 is TGTGCCAGCAGTTACAGCGGAGGCAGTAACTATGGCTACACCTTC. It is translated as CASSYSGGSNYGYTF.

This clone has more than one count but fewer than ten. The V and J genes are TRBV28 and TRBJ2-7, with 8 bases identical to TRBD2. The J segment lost 3 bases and the V segment lost 6 bases, leaving 13 bases of the junction unmatched. In germline, CDR1 is MDHEN, CDR2 SYDVKM. The CDR3 is made up of 16 amino acids. The DNA of the CDR3 is TGTGCCAGCAGCCCAGTAGCGGGGAGGACTGACTACGAGCAGTACTTC. Translated: CASSPVAGRTDYEQYF.

This sequence joins TRBV7-2 and TRBJ2-3, with 7 bases that match TRBD1. The CDR3 totals 16 residues. After removal of 4 bases from V and 2 bases from J, the junction contained 9 bases not matched to a gene. CDR1 is SGHTA and CDR2 is FQGNSA in the germline V gene. Written as DNA, the CDR3 is TGTGCCAGCAGCTCCCTGACAGGGTTAATCACAGATACGCAGTATTTT. Protein sequence: CASSSLTGLITDTQYF.

V gene TRBV29-1 combines with J gene TRBJ1-2; unclear D gene. Trimming took off 4 bases at V and 4 bases at J, with 10 bases between the two ends. The CDR3 has 12 residues. Germline CDR1 and CDR2: SQVTM and ANQGSEA. CDR3 nucleotide sequence: TGCAGCGTTGTCCGGGATTCCTATGGCTACACCTTC. This encodes CSVVRDSYGYTF.

The chain has TRBV9 and TRBJ2-4; D call uncertain. This CDR3 is 13 amino acids long. Germline loops: CDR1 SGDLS, CDR2 YYNGEE. Trimming took off 3 bases at V and 9 bases at J, with 13 bases between the two ends. The CDR3 DNA reads as TGTGCCAGCAGCGGTGCTAGGAACCGCATTCAGTACTTC. Translating it yields CASSGARNRIQYF.

The chain is built from TRBV7-8 and TRBJ1-2, with TRBD1 as a possible D gene (5 bases). This CDR3 has 14 residues. Deletions cut 5 bases from V and 3 bases from J, with 13 bases between. The germline CDR1 and CDR2 sequences are SGHVS and FQNEAQ. The CDR3 reads CASSRLQGDYGYTF. The DNA of the CDR3 is TGTGCCAGCAGCAGGTTACAAGGGGACTATGGCTACACCTTC.

This CDR3 is CASSLGEQGTREQYF. The CDR3 DNA reads TGCGCCAGCAGCTTGGGAGAACAGGGGACGCGCGAGCAGTACTTC. The chain uses TRBV5-1 and TRBJ2-7; 7 positions agree with TRBD1. The CDR3 covers 15 residues. Germline CDR1 and CDR2: SGHRS and YFSETQ. Trimming at V came to 0 bases and at J to 6 bases, leaving 9 bases not matched to a gene. Complete variable domain (other parts from reference TRBV5-1 and TRBJ2-7): KAGVTQTPRYLIKTRGQQVTLSCSPISGHRSVSWYQQTPGQGLQFLFEYFSETQRNKGNFPGRFSGRQFSNSRSEMNVSTLELGDSALYLCASSLGEQGTREQYFGPGTRLTVT.

The rearrangement uses TRBV6-1 and TRBJ2-3, with TRBD1 identical over 10 bases. Germline CDR1 and CDR2: MNHNS and SASEGT. The CDR3 covers 15 residues. V dropped 5 bases and J dropped 2; count of bases not matched to a gene: 4. The DNA for the CDR3 is TGTGCCAGCAGTAGGGACAGGGGACCCACAGATACGCAGTATTTT. Translation gives CASSRDRGPTDTQYF.

This clone was detected only a few times. The genes are TRBV5-8 and TRBJ1-4; TRBD1 is a possible D gene (6 bases). V dropped 2 bases and J dropped 8 bases, with 16 bases sitting between them. From germline, CDR1 is SGHTS and CDR2 YDEGEE. This CDR3 region has 15 residues. CDR3 sequence: CASSFGQGIREKLFF. The DNA of the CDR3 is TGTGCCAGCAGCTTTGGGCAGGGGATAAGGGAAAAACTGTTTTTT.

The gene calls are TRBV27 and TRBJ1-2; 8 nucleotides agree with TRBD1. CDR1 and CDR2 from the germline V gene are MNHEY and SMNVEV (reference sequence). V lost 4 bases and J lost 6; bases outside the gene matches: 10. The CDR3 is made up of 15 amino acids. Written as DNA, the CDR3 is TGTGCCAGCAGTTCCTGGACAGGGTCAGGGGATGGCTACACCTTC. Protein product: CASSSWTGSGDGYTF.